This TCR beta chain came from a study of low-dose radiotherapy and immunotherapy resistance in tumors. Time point denoted: before trial treatment. The length of the CDR3 is 17 residues. Germline CDR1 is GTSNPN and CDR2 is SVGIG (reference sequence). V shed 2 bases and J 1 base; nucleotides not matched to a gene: 12. Alpha and beta chains were covered, as first-strand cDNA relied on TRAV- and TRBV-specific primers. Both a constant-region primer and a V-primer adapter served to amplify TCRs across 15 to 20 PCR cycles. From the reads, TCRdb called clonotypes with MiXCR, one entry per CDR3 protein. The table lists around 79,000 distinct CDR3 sequences, over 15% of them singletons, with about 5.9% in the top ten. The table lists this clonotype with many counts.

Sequenced material: PBMCs, taken before treatment. The TCR originated in a male donor with prostate cancer. The chain links TRBV30 to TRBJ1-1; 8 bases line up with TRBD1. The DNA for the CDR3 is TGTGCCTGGAGTACCGGCGGGCAGGGGGCCTGGAACACTGAAGCTTTCTTT. Amino acid sequence: CAWSTGGQGAWNTEAFF.